This TCR beta chain was observed in a study of shared T cell receptors in the human thymus. Sequenced by immunoSEQ multiplex PCR; TCRdb stores in-frame clones only, minus some. The data hold hundreds of thousands of clones, with about 87% observed a single time. Germline CDR1 reads GTSNPN; CDR2 reads SVGIG (reference sequence). The length of the CDR3 is 14 residues. Deletions cut 5 bases from V and 2 bases from J, with 15 bases between. These data were likewise used in another study, on human thymus T cells.

The TCR originated in a boy in the first two years of life with a congenital heart defect. Sequenced input: thymocytes. The genes are TRBV30 and TRBJ1-2; D is ambiguous. The CDR3 DNA follows: TGTGCCTGGGCCCCGAGGCCGCCGAACTATGGCTACACCTTC. Encoded protein: CAWAPRPPNYGYTF.